This paragraph covers one T cell receptor beta chain sequence. The table came from immunoSEQ multiplex PCR; TCRdb's copy has only in-frame clones and leaves some out. The table has 95,000 to 100,000 clones, about 91% seen once. This sample is part of a study of T cell changes during pregnancy in multiple sclerosis. The V gene's germline CDR1 is SGHRS and CDR2 YFSETQ. Trimming removed 5 bases from V and 0 bases from J, with 11 bases in between. The CDR3 spans 14 residues. The V call is TRBV5-1, the J call TRBJ1-1; perhaps TRBD1 as D (5 bases). The sample here was peripheral blood, taken after pregnancy. The clonotype was recovered from a female donor in good health, enrolled as a control in a pregnancy study. The CDR3 region is CASRTDIMNTEAFF. DNA for the CDR3: TGCGCCAGCAGGACAGACATAATGAACACTGAAGCTTTCTTT.